This T cell receptor (beta chain) was identified during a study of blood T cells in healthy people across ages. Study-wide results and limits: Relative to aged donors, long-lived donors carried more naive CD4+ cells and displayed higher diversity.

About this clonotype: What it binds is not known.

There are 12 residues in the CDR3. Germline V gives CDR1 SNHLY, CDR2 FYNNEI. The ends were cut back, 3 bases at V and 7 bases at J, with 9 bases in the middle. A sample-barcoded 5' primer and a J-beta primer mix were used in a second PCR of roughly 7 to 12 cycles. Every single cDNA molecule received a tag from a template-switch adaptor with 12 random nucleotides. TCRdb reprocessed the 5' RACE reads via MiXCR and lists one record per CDR3 protein. The profile covers just over 1 million distinct CDR3 sequences, with less than 50% appearing a single time and around 18% taken by the ten largest. The gene calls are TRBV2 and TRBJ1-2; no firm D call. Sequenced input: blood. The receptor comes from a woman aged 60-75 years in good health. CDR3 bases: TGTGCCAGCAGTGATCCAACACCTGGCTACACCTTC. Residues: CASSDPTPGYTF.